This T cell receptor beta chain was sequenced during a study of blood T cell repertoires in COVID-19. Seattle patients were enrolled during active infection and followed longitudinally. Authors' processing steps: Amplifying reference gene primers gave estimates of nucleated cell counts. Measured with immunoSEQ multiplex PCR; TCRdb has only the in-frame clones, and not every one. The V and J calls and the clone size are those of that table, but D and trimming were determined from the DNA. The sample has approximately 160,000 clones, 70% to 90% seen once. The CDR3 totals 15 residues. V was pared by 7 bases and J by 2 bases, with 4 bases of the junction left unmatched. The germline CDR1 and CDR2 sequences are LNHDA and SQIVND (reference sequence).

This chain joins TRBV19 and TRBJ2-2, with TRBD1 identical over 10 bases. This sequence originates from a man aged 55 to 69 with COVID-19, enrolled during active disease. What was sequenced was peripheral blood. This CDR3 reads CASNWDRGNTGELFF. CDR3 sequence (DNA): TGTGCCAGTAATTGGGACAGGGGTAACACCGGGGAGCTGTTTTTT.